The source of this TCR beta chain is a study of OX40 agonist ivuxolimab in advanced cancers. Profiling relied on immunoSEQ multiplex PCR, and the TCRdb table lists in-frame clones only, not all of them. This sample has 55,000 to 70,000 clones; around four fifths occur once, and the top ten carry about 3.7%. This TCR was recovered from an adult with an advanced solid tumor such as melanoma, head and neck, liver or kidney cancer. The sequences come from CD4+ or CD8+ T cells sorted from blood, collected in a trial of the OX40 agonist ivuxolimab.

The CDR3 spells CASSLLTSGHSYEQYF. The CDR3 DNA follows: TGCGCCAGCAGCCTACTAACTAGCGGACACTCCTACGAGCAGTACTTC. J is TRBJ2-7 and V is TRBV5-1; 8 bases map to TRBD2. After removal of 4 bases from V and 0 bases from J, the junction contained 9 bases not matched to a gene. The CDR3 totals 16 residues. Germline-derived CDR1 and CDR2 are SGHRS and YFSETQ.